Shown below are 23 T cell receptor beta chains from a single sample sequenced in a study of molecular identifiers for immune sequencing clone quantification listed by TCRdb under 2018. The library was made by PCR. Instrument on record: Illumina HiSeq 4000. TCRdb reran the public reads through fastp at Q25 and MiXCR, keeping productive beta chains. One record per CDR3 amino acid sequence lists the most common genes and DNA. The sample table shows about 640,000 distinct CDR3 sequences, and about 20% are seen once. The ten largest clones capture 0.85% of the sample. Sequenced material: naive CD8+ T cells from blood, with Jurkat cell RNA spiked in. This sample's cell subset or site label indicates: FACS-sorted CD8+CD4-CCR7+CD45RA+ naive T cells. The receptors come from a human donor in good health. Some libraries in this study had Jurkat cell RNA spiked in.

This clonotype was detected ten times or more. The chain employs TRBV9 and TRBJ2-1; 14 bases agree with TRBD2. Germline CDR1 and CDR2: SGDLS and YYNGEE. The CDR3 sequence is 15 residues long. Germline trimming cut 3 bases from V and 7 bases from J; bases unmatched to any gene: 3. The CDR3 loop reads CASSGGTSGSNEQFF. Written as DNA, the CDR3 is TGTGCCAGCAGCGGAGGGACTAGCGGGAGTAATGAGCAGTTCTTC.

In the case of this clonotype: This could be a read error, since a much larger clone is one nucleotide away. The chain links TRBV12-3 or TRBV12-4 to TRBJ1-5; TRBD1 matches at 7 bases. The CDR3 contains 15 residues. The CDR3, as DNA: TGTGTCAGCAGTTTAGATGGGACAGCCGGGCAGCCCCAGCATTTT. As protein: CVSSLDGTAGQPQHF.

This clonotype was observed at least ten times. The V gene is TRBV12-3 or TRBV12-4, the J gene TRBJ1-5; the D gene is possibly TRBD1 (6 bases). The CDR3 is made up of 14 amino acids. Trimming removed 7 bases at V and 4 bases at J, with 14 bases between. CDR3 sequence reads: CASTKGGENQPQHF. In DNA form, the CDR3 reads TGTGCCAGCACTAAAGGGGGGGAGAATCAGCCCCAGCATTTT.

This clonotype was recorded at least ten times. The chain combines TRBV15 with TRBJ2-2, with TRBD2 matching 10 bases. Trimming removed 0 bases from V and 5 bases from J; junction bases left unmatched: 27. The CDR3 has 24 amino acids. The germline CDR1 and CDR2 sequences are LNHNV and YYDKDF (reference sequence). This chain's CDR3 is CATSRDPATSMGSGGGLYTGELFF. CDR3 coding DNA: TGTGCCACCAGCAGAGATCCGGCAACTTCCATGGGGAGCGGGGGGGGCCTCTATACCGGGGAGCTGTTTTTT.

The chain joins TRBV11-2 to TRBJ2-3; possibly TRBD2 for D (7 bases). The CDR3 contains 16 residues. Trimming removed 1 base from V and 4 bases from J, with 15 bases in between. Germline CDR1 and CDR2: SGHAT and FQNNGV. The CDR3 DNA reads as TGTGCCAGCAGCTTAGGGGGGGGACATACCGCAGATACGCAGTATTTT. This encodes CASSLGGGHTADTQYF.

CDR3 DNA sequence: TGTGCCAGCAGCCCGAGAGGGGGCCTTACCCTTCCCGAGCAGTACTTC. Amino acid sequence: CASSPRGGLTLPEQYF. The chain uses TRBV9 and TRBJ2-7; 7 bases map to TRBD1. With 4 bases clipped from V and 6 bases from J, the junction kept 16 bases outside the gene matches. Germline assignment: CDR1 SGDLS and CDR2 YYNGEE. The CDR3 spans 16 residues. The full variable domain, completed using reference TRBV9 and TRBJ2-7, is DSGVTQTPKHLITATGQRVTLRCSPRSGDLSVYWYQQSLDQGLQFLIQYYNGEERAKGNILERFSAQQFPDLHSELNLSSLELGDSALYFCASSPRGGLTLPEQYFGPGTRLTVT.

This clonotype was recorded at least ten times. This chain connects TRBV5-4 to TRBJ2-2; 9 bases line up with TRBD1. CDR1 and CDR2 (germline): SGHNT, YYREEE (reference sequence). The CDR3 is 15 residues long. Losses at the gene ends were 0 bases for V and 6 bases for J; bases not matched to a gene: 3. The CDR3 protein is CASSLVQGAAGELFF. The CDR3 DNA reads TGTGCCAGCAGCTTGGTACAGGGGGCAGCCGGGGAGCTGTTTTTT.

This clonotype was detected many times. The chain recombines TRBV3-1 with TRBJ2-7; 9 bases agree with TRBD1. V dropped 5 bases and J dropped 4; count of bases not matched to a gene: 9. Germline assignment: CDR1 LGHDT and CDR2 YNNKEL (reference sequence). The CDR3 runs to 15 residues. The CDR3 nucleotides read TGTGCCAGCAGCTCCCCCGGGGACAGGGTGTACGAGCAGTACTTC. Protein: CASSSPGDRVYEQYF.

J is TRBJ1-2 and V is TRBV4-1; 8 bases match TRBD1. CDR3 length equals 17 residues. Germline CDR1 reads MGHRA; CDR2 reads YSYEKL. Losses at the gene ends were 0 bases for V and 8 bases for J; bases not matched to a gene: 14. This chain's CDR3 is CASSQEPGGAWPGGYTF. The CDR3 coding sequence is TGCGCCAGCAGCCAAGAGCCAGGGGGCGCATGGCCCGGCGGCTACACCTTC.

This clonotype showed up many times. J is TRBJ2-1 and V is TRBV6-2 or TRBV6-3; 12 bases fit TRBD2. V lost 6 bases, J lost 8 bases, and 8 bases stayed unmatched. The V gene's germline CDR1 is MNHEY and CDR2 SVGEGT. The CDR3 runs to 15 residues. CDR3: CASRLLAGGMDEQFF. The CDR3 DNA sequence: TGTGCCAGCAGACTTCTAGCGGGAGGGATGGATGAGCAGTTCTTC.

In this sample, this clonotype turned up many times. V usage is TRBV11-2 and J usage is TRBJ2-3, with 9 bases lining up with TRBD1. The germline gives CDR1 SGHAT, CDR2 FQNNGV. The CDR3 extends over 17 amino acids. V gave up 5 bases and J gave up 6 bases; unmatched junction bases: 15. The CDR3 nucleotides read TGTGCCAGCAGCCCCAGGACAGGGGCGGGATCAAGGGATACGCAGTATTTT. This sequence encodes CASSPRTGAGSRDTQYF.

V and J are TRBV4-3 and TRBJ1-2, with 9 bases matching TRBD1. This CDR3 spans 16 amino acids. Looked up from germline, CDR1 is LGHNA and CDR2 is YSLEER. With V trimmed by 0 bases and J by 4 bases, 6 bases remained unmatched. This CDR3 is CASSQDWGQGGYGYTF. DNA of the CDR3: TGCGCCAGCAGCCAAGATTGGGGACAGGGAGGCTATGGCTACACCTTC.

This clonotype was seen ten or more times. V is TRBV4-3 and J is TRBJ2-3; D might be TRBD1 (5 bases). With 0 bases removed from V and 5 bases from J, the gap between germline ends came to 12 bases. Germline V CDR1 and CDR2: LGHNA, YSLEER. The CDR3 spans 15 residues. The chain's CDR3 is CASSQEKAGLDTQYF. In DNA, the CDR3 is TGCGCCAGCAGCCAAGAAAAGGCAGGGTTAGATACGCAGTATTTT.

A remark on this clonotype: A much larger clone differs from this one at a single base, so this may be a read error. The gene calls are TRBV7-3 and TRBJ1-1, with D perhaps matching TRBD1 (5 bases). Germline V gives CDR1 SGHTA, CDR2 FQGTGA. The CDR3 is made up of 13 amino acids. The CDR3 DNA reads TGTGCCGGCAGCTTAACGTCGGGGGCTGAAGCTTTCTTT. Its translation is CAGSLTSGAEAFF.

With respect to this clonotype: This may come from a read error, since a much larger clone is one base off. Here the CDR3 reads CARSVMTNNEQFF. CDR3 nucleotide sequence: TGTGCCCGGAGTGTAATGACCAACAATGAGCAGTTCTTC. This chain connects TRBV30 to TRBJ2-1; no definite D call. Germline CDR1 GTSNPN, CDR2 SVGIG (reference sequence). This CDR3 is built from 13 residues.

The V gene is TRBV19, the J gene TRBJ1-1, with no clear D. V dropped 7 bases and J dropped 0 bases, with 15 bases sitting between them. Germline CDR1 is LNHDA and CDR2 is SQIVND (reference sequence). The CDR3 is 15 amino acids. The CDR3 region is CASIDNRLLNTEAFF. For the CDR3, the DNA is TGTGCCAGTATTGACAATCGGCTTTTGAACACTGAAGCTTTCTTT.

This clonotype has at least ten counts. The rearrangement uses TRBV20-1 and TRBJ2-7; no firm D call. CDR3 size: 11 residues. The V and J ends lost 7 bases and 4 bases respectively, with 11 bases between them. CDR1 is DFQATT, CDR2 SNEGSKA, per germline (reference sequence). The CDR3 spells CSVQETYEQYF. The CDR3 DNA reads TGCAGTGTTCAGGAGACGTACGAGCAGTACTTC.

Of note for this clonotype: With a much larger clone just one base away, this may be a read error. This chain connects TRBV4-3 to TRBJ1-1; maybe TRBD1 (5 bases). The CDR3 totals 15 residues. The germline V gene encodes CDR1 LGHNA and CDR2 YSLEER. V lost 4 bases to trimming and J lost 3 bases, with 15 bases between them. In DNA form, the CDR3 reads TGCGCCAGCAGCCCCTCCAAGGGGCATGACACTGAAGCTTTCTTT. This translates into CASSPSKGHDTEAFF.

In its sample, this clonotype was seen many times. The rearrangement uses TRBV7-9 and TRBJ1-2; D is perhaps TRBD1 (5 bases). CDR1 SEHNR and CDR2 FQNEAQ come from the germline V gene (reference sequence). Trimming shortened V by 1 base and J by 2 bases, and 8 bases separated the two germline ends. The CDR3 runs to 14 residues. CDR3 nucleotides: TGTGCCAGCAGCTTAGGACAGCCGAACTATGGCTACACCTTC. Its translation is CASSLGQPNYGYTF. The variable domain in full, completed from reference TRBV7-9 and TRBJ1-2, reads DTGVSQNPRHKITKRGQNVTFRCDPISEHNRLYWYRQTLGQGPEFLTYFQNEAQLEKSRLLSDRFSAERPKGSFSTLEIQRTEQGDSAMYLCASSLGQPNYGYTFGSGTRLTVV.

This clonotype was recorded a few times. The CDR3 loop is CASSPDRVGTEAFF. The CDR3 DNA reads as TGTGCCAGCAGTCCTGACAGGGTCGGAACTGAAGCTTTCTTT. The chain combines TRBV5-6 with TRBJ1-1, with 7 positions matching TRBD1. There are 14 residues in the CDR3. The germline V gene has CDR1 SGHDT and CDR2 YYEEEE. With 5 bases clipped from V and 5 bases from J, the junction kept 9 bases outside the gene matches. The whole variable domain, filled in from reference TRBV5-6 and TRBJ1-1, reads DAGVTQSPTHLIKTRGQQVTLRCSPKSGHDTVSWYQQALGQGPQFIFQYYEEEERQRGNFPDRFSGHQFPNYSSELNVNALLLGDSALYLCASSPDRVGTEAFFGQGTRLTVV.

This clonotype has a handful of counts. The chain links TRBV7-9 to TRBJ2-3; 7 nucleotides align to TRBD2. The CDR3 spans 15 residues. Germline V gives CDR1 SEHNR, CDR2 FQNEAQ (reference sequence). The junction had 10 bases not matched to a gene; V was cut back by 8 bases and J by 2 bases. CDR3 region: CASLVGGGVTDTQYF. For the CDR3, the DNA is TGTGCCAGCCTGGTGGGGGGGGGTGTCACAGATACGCAGTATTTT. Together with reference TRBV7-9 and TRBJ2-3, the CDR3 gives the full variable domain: DTGVSQNPRHKITKRGQNVTFRCDPISEHNRLYWYRQTLGQGPEFLTYFQNEAQLEKSRLLSDRFSAERPKGSFSTLEIQRTEQGDSAMYLCASLVGGGVTDTQYFGPGTRLTVL.

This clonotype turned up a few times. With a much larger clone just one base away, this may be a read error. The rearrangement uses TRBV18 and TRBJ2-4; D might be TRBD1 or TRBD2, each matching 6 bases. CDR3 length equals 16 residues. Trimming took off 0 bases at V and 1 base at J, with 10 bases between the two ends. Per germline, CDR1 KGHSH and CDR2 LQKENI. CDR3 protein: CASSPPEGVAKNIQYF. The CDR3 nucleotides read TGTGCCAGCTCACCACCGGAGGGGGTGGCCAAAAACATTCAGTACTTC. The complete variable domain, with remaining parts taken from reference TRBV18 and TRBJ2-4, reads NAGVMQNPRHLVRRRGQEARLRCSPMKGHSHVYWYRQLPEEGLKFMVYLQKENIIDESGMPKERFSAEFPKEGPSILRIQQVVRGDSAAYFCASSPPEGVAKNIQYFGAGTRLSVL.

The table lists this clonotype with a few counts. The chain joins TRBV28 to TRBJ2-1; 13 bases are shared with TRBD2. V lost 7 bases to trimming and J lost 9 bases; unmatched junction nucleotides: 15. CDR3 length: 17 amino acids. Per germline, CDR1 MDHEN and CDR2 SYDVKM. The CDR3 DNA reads TGTGCCAGCAATCCCCGGCCGGGACTAGCGGGACTCGGTGAGCAGTTCTTC. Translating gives CASNPRPGLAGLGEQFF. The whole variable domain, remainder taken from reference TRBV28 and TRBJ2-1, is DVKVTQSSRYLVKRTGEKVFLECVQDMDHENMFWYRQDPGLGLRLIYFSYDVKMKEKGDIPEGYSVSREKKERFSLILESASTNQTSMYLCASNPRPGLAGLGEQFFGPGTRLTVL.